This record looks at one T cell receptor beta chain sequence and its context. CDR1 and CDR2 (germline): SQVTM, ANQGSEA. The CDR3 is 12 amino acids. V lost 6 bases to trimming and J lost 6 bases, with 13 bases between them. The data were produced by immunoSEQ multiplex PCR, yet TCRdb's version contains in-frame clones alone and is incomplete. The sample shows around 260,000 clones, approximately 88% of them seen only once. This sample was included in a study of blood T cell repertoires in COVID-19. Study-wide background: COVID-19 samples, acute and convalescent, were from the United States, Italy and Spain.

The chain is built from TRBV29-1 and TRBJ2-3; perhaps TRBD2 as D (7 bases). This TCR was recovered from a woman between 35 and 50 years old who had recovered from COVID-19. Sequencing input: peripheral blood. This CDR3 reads CSVPRGGDTQYF. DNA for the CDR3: TGCAGCGTCCCCAGGGGAGGGGATACGCAGTATTTT.